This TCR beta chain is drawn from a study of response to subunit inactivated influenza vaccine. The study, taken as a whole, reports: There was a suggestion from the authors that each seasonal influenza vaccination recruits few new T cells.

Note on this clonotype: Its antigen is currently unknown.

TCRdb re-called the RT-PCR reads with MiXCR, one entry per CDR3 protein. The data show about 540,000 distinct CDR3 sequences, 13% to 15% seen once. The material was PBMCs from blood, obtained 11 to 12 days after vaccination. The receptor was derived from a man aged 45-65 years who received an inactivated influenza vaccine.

Written as DNA, the CDR3 is TGTGCCAGTAGTCCCGACTACAACTACGAGCAGTACTTC. It encodes CASSPDYNYEQYF. The chain is built from TRBV19 and TRBJ2-7, with D maybe TRBD2 (5 bases). The CDR3 contains 13 residues. Germline values: CDR1 LNHDA, CDR2 SQIVND (reference sequence). V lost 5 bases and J 3 bases, leaving 11 bases between the germline ends.